This TCR beta chain appears in the sequencing data of a study of CD8+ T cells in alopecia areata. This clone occurred a few times. Treatment reported: oral pan-JAK inhibitor, 5-10 mg twice daily. In each case, RNA was isolated and then reverse transcribed into cDNA as the sequencing template. The table came from immunoSEQ multiplex PCR; TCRdb's copy has only in-frame clones and leaves some out. Among more than 150,000 clones listed, 45% to 75% were seen once. The CDR3 sequence is 12 residues long. Trimming removed 8 bases from V and 6 bases from J; junction bases left unmatched: 4. Per germline, CDR1 MNHEY and CDR2 SVGAGI.

The chain recombines TRBV6-5 with TRBJ1-5; 7 bases are shared with TRBD1. The source of this sequence is a human donor with alopecia areata. Sequenced here: CD4+ T cells sorted from blood, sampled at week 4, from a patient treated with tofacitinib. CDR3 sequence: CASGQAPQPQHF. The DNA of the CDR3 is TGTGCCAGCGGACAGGCTCCTCAGCCCCAGCATTTT.